This T cell receptor (beta chain) was profiled in a study of T cell changes during pregnancy in multiple sclerosis. Assay used: immunoSEQ multiplex PCR; TCRdb lists only in-frame clones, some missing. The table records under 100,000 clones, approximately 90% of them present only once. Germline loops: CDR1 SGHNT, CDR2 YYREEE (reference sequence). With V trimmed by 0 bases and J by 1 base, 1 base remained unmatched. There are 16 residues in the CDR3. V gene TRBV5-4 combines with J gene TRBJ2-3; 11 bases map to TRBD2. This clonotype was sampled from a female donor in good health, enrolled as a control in a pregnancy study. The sample here was peripheral blood, taken in the first trimester of pregnancy. DNA for the CDR3: TGTGCCAGCAGCTTGGGGACTAGCGGGCGCACAGATACGCAGTATTTT. Translated: CASSLGTSGRTDTQYF.